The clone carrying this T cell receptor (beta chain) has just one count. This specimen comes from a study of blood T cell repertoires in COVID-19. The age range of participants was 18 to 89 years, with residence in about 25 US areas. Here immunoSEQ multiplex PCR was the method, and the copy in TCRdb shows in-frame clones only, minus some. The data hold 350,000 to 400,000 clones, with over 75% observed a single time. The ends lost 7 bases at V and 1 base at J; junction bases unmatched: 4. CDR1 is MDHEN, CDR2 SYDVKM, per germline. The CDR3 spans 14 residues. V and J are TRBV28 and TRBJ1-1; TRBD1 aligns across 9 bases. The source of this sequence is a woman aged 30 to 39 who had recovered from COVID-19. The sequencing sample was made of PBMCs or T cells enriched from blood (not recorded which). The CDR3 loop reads CASIATGGNTEAFF. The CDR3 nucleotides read TGTGCCAGCATTGCGACAGGGGGGAACACTGAAGCTTTCTTT.